This paragraph covers one TCR beta chain sequence. Losses at the gene ends were 8 bases for V and 2 bases for J; bases not matched to a gene: 10. This CDR3 has 16 amino acids. Germline CDR1 and CDR2: SGHAT and FQNNGV. The record originates from a study of T cell changes during pregnancy in multiple sclerosis. The assay was immunoSEQ multiplex PCR, and TCRdb's table has in-frame clones only and misses some. This table has under 50,000 clones, 85% to 95% appearing once. This sample comprised CD8+ T cells from peripheral blood mononuclear cells, obtained after pregnancy. The clonotype originates from a female donor with multiple sclerosis, enrolled in a pregnancy study. The genes are TRBV11-2 and TRBJ2-2, with 8 bases lining up with TRBD1. CDR3 sequence reads: CASAPFGQGNTGELFF. As DNA, the CDR3 is TGTGCCAGCGCCCCCTTCGGACAGGGCAACACCGGGGAGCTGTTTTTT.